This is a list of T cell receptor beta chains from one sample in a study of blood T cell repertoires in COVID-19. Produced via immunoSEQ multiplex PCR; TCRdb's table is partial and in-frame only. The table has roughly 280,000 clones, around 84% seen once. Specimen: peripheral blood. These receptors came from a woman in her fifties or sixties with COVID-19, enrolled during active disease. Both conserved end residues are part of each CDR3. A D gene is named only where the DNA matches it firmly. Not every row has a clone size; where given, it reads once, few, many or a size class.

d_gene | j_gene | v_gene | abundance | CDR3nt | CDR3aa
NA | TRBJ2-3 | TRBV19 | NA | TGTGCCAGTAGTATGAGACATCATAACACAGATACGCAGTATTTT | CASSMRHHNTDTQYF
NA | TRBJ2-1 | TRBV12-3/TRBV12-4 | few | TGTGCCAGCAGTTTAGGGGGGACTGGTGGGGAGTTCTTC | CASSLGGTGGEFF
TRBD2 | TRBJ2-1 | TRBV7-2 | NA | TGTGCCAGCAGCCTCATGACTAGCGGGTCTCTCCATGAGCAGTTCTTC | CASSLMTSGSLHEQFF
TRBD2 | TRBJ2-1 | TRBV30 | NA | TGTGCCTGGAGTCTAGCGGAGGGAGGGGAGCAGTTCTTC | CAWSLAEGGEQFF
TRBD2 | TRBJ2-7 | TRBV7-9 | NA | TGTGCCAGCAGCTTAGCGCTAGCGGGAGGGCCTAACGAGCAGTACTTC | CASSLALAGGPNEQYF
TRBD2 | TRBJ2-1 | TRBV7-2 | NA | TGTGCCAGCACCGCACAGCGGGACCCTCTCTACAATGAGCAGTTCTTC | CASTAQRDPLYNEQFF
TRBD2 | TRBJ2-7 | TRBV5-5 | NA | TGTGCCAGCAGTTTCCCGACTAGCGGACCCTCCTACGAGCAGTACTTC | CASSFPTSGPSYEQYF
NA | TRBJ2-2 | TRBV6-2/TRBV6-3 | NA | TGTGCCAGCAGTAGCGGAACCGGGGAGCTGTTTTTT | CASSSGTGELFF
NA | TRBJ1-1 | TRBV6-2/TRBV6-3 | NA | TGTGCCAGCAGCAAACAGGGATTAGATTGGGCTGAAGCTTTCTTT | CASSKQGLDWAEAFF
TRBD1 | TRBJ2-5 | TRBV7-3 | NA | TGTGCCAGCAGCTTAGACAGGGCGGAGACCCAGTACTTC | CASSLDRAETQYF
NA | TRBJ2-3 | TRBV19 | NA | TGTGCCAGTAGTGTCCGACAGAGCACAGATACGCAGTATTTT | CASSVRQSTDTQYF
NA | TRBJ1-6 | TRBV24-1 | NA | TGTGCCACCAGTGAACAACCGGGCCTCGGGGAGAGCTCCTATAATTCACCCCTCCACTTT | CATSEQPGLGESSYNSPLHF
NA | TRBJ2-7 | TRBV6-5 | NA | TGTGCCAGCAGTCTACTAGCTAACTCCGAGCAGTACTTC | CASSLLANSEQYF
NA | TRBJ2-3 | TRBV11-2 | NA | TGTGCCAGCAGCTTATTGAGGTCGGCAGATACGCAGTATTTT | CASSLLRSADTQYF
NA | TRBJ1-5 | TRBV27 | NA | TGTGCCAGCTCCCATACGTCGAGTGGGGCGGACTATAGCAATCAGCCCCAGCATTTT | CASSHTSSGADYSNQPQHF
NA | TRBJ1-5 | TRBV4-2 | NA | TGTGCCAGCAGCCCGGCCGAGGAATATCAGCCCCAGCATTTT | CASSPAEEYQPQHF
TRBD2 | TRBJ2-1 | TRBV7-9 | NA | TGTGCCAGCAGCTTGGATCTTAGCGGGAGAGGGAATGAGCAGTTCTTC | CASSLDLSGRGNEQFF
TRBD2 | TRBJ2-3 | TRBV9 | NA | TGTGCCAGCAGCGTAGCTAGCGGGTGGGTGATGGGCACAGATACGCAGTATTTT | CASSVASGWVMGTDTQYF
NA | TRBJ2-3 | TRBV5-5 | NA | TGTGCCAGCAGCTTGATAGGGACTAGCACAGATACGCAGTATTTT | CASSLIGTSTDTQYF
TRBD1 | TRBJ2-7 | TRBV5-1 | NA | TGCGCCAGCAGCTTGGCCACGGGACAGGGTTCCTACGAGCAGTACTTC | CASSLATGQGSYEQYF
NA | TRBJ2-1 | TRBV6-1 | NA | TGTGCCAGCAGTGAAGCGGCTTCATACCTTTACAGTGAGCAGTTCTTC | CASSEAASYLYSEQFF
NA | TRBJ2-2 | TRBV6-5 | NA | TGTGCCAGCAGTTACGGGACACGGAACACCGGGGAGCTGTTTTTT | CASSYGTRNTGELFF
TRBD1 | TRBJ1-6 | TRBV28 | NA | TGTGCCAGCAGTACAGGGGGCCCAAGGGCCCTCCACTTT | CASSTGGPRALHF
NA | TRBJ1-1 | TRBV11-2 | NA | TGTGCCAGCAGCCCACATGGGGGGGTTGAGTGGACTGAAGCTTTCTTT | CASSPHGGVEWTEAFF
TRBD1 | TRBJ1-2 | TRBV19 | NA | TGTGCCAGTAGTATCCGACTCCGACAGGGAAGCTACACCTTC | CASSIRLRQGSYTF
NA | TRBJ2-2 | TRBV5-8 | NA | TGTGCCAGCAGCTATAGGAACACCGGGGAGCTGTTTTTT | CASSYRNTGELFF
TRBD1 | TRBJ1-6 | TRBV19 | NA | TGTGCCAGTACCCCGACAGGGGTCGGTTCACCCCTCCACTTT | CASTPTGVGSPLHF
TRBD1 | TRBJ1-5 | TRBV18 | NA | TGTGCCAGCTCACCTGGGACAGGGAGTAATCAGCCCCAGCATTTT | CASSPGTGSNQPQHF
TRBD1 | TRBJ1-6 | TRBV30 | NA | TGTGCCTGGAGTGGACAGGGCCTTTATAATTCACCCCTCCACTTT | CAWSGQGLYNSPLHF
NA | TRBJ2-1 | TRBV7-3 | NA | TGTGCCAGCAGCTTAACGGCGGGCAGTGAGCAGTTCTTC | CASSLTAGSEQFF
NA | TRBJ1-6 | TRBV19 | NA | TGTGCCAGTAGTATAAGGAGGGATGAGGGCCATAATTCACCCCTCCACTTT | CASSIRRDEGHNSPLHF
TRBD1 | TRBJ1-2 | TRBV19 | NA | TGTGCCAGTAGTTCCCGGGACAGGGGGCTCCCAGACTATGGCTACACCTTC | CASSSRDRGLPDYGYTF
TRBD2 | TRBJ2-3 | TRBV30 | NA | TGTGCCTGGGGGGGACTAGGGACAGATACGCAGTATTTT | CAWGGLGTDTQYF
TRBD2 | TRBJ2-1 | TRBV29-1 | once | TGCAGCGTCCGACCGGGACTAGTTGCCTGGGAGCAGTTCTTC | CSVRPGLVAWEQFF
TRBD1 | TRBJ1-2 | TRBV19 | NA | TGTGCCAGTAGTACCCGACAGGGGGGTGGCTACACCTTC | CASSTRQGGGYTF
TRBD1 | TRBJ1-2 | TRBV24-1 | NA | TGTGCCACCAGTGAACCCGGGCCGACAGGGGGAGACTGGGTTAACTATGGCTACACCTTC | CATSEPGPTGGDWVNYGYTF
NA | TRBJ1-1 | TRBV28 | NA | TGTGCCAGCAGTTTGACACACCAAGGCGCTGAAGCTTTCTTT | CASSLTHQGAEAFF
NA | TRBJ2-5 | TRBV6-1 | NA | TGTGCCAGCAGTGACATTCGGGTAGCGGCGAGAGGAGAGACCCAGTACTTC | CASSDIRVAARGETQYF
NA | TRBJ2-7 | TRBV12-5 | NA | TGTGCTAGTGGTCCGATCGACAGTCCCTACGAGCAGTACTTC | CASGPIDSPYEQYF
NA | TRBJ2-2 | TRBV2 | NA | TGTGCCAGCAGCGTAAATAGTCCGAACACCGGGGAGCTGTTTTTT | CASSVNSPNTGELFF
NA | TRBJ2-2 | TRBV27 | NA | TGTGCCAGCAGTTCTCGGCGGACCGGGGAGCTGTTTTTT | CASSSRRTGELFF
TRBD2 | TRBJ2-7 | TRBV19 | NA | TGTGCCAGTAGTATAACCCGACTAGCGGCCTCCTACGAGCAGTACTTC | CASSITRLAASYEQYF
TRBD2 | TRBJ2-1 | TRBV11-2 | NA | TGTGCCAGCAGCTCTGGGACTAGCGGCCATGGGCAGTTCTTC | CASSSGTSGHGQFF
TRBD2 | TRBJ2-7 | TRBV10-3 | NA | TGTGCCATCAGTGAGGAGGGCGGGAGTAGGTACGAGCAGTACTTC | CAISEEGGSRYEQYF
NA | TRBJ2-7 | TRBV7-2 | NA | TGTGCCAGCAGCTCACTCCAGTGGTCAGGCTCCTACGAGCAGTACTTC | CASSSLQWSGSYEQYF
TRBD2 | TRBJ2-3 | TRBV5-1 | NA | TGCGCCAGCAGCACCACCCCCCCAGCGGGAGTAGGGTCAGATACGCAGTATTTT | CASSTTPPAGVGSDTQYF
NA | TRBJ1-1 | TRBV7-8 | NA | TGTGCCAGCCGACTGGGGGGGGACACTGAAGCTTTCTTT | CASRLGGDTEAFF
TRBD1 | TRBJ1-1 | TRBV6-2/TRBV6-3 | NA | TGTGCCAGCAGCCGTACAGGGGGAACTGAAGCTTTCTTT | CASSRTGGTEAFF
NA | TRBJ1-1 | TRBV24-1 | once | TGTGCCACCAGTCCCGCTCAGGGCACTGAAGCTTTCTTT | CATSPAQGTEAFF
TRBD1 | TRBJ2-1 | TRBV7-3 | once | TGTGCCAGCAGCTTAAGGGTGGGACAGGGTATGTATGAGCAGTTCTTC | CASSLRVGQGMYEQFF
NA | TRBJ1-1 | TRBV19 | NA | TGTGCCAGTAGTATGAGGAGGGCGAACACTGAAGCTTTCTTT | CASSMRRANTEAFF
NA | TRBJ1-3 | TRBV3-1/TRBV3-2 | NA | TGTGCCAGCAGCCAAGGGAGGCACTCTGGAAACACCATATATTTT | CASSQGRHSGNTIYF
TRBD2 | TRBJ2-1 | TRBV7-2 | NA | TGTGCCAGCAAGCGGGAGGACTCCTACAATGAGCAGTTCTTC | CASKREDSYNEQFF
TRBD2 | TRBJ2-7 | TRBV5-1 | NA | TGCGCCAGCAGCCCCACGGTGGCTAGCGGTTCCTACGAGCAGTACTTC | CASSPTVASGSYEQYF
NA | TRBJ1-3 | TRBV5-6 | few | TGTGCCAGCAGCTTCACTAGGGTGACCTCTGGAAACACCATATATTTT | CASSFTRVTSGNTIYF
NA | TRBJ1-1 | TRBV9 | NA | TGTGCCAGCAGCAAACGGGGGGAGGTGAACACTGAAGCTTTCTTT | CASSKRGEVNTEAFF
TRBD1 | TRBJ1-1 | TRBV3-1/TRBV3-2 | NA | TGTGCCAGCAGTTACAGGGGGCTGGAAGGAACTGAAGCTTTCTTT | CASSYRGLEGTEAFF